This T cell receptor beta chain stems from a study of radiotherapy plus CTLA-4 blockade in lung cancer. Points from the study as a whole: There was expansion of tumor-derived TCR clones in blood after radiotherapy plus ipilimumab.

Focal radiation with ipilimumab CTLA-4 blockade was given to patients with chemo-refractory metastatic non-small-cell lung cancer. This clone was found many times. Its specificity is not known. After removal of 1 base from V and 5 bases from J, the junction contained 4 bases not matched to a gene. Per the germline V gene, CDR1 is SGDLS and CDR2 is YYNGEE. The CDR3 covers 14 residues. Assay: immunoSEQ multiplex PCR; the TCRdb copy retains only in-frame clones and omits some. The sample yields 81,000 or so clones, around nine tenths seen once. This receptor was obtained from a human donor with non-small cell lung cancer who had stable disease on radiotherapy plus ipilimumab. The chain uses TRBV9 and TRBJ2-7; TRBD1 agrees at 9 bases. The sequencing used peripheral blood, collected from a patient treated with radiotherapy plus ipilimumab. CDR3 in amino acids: CASSVRQGGDEQYF. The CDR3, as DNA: TGTGCCAGCAGCGTAAGACAGGGGGGGGACGAGCAGTACTTC. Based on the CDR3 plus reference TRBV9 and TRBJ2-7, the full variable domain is DSGVTQTPKHLITATGQRVTLRCSPRSGDLSVYWYQQSLDQGLQFLIQYYNGEERAKGNILERFSAQQFPDLHSELNLSSLELGDSALYFCASSVRQGGDEQYFGPGTRLTVT.